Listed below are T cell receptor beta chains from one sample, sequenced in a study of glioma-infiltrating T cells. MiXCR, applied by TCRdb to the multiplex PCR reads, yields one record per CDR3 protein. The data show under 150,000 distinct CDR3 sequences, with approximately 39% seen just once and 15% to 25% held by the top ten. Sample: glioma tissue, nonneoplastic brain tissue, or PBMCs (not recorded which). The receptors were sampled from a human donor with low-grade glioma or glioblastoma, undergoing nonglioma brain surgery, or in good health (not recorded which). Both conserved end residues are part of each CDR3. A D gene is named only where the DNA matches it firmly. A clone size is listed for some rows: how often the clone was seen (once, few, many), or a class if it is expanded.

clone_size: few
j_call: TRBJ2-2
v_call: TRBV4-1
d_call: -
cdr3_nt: TGCGCCAGCAGCCAAGGCACGGCTCTCGCCGGGGAGCTGTTTTTT
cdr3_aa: CASSQGTALAGELFF

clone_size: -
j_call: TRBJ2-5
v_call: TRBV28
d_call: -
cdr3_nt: TGTGCCAGCAGCTCCGAGGTACAAGAGACCCAGTACTTC
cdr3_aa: CASSSEVQETQYF

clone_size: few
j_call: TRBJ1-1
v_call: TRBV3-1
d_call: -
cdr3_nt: TGTGCCAGCACCCCGAAAGGGCGGACTGAAGCTTTCTTT
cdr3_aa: CASTPKGRTEAFF

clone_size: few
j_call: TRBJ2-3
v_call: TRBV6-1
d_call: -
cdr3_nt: TGTGCCAGCAGACAGGGCGGAGATACGCAGTATTTT
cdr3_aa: CASRQGGDTQYF

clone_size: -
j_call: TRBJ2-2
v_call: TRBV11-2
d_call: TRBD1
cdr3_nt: TGTGCCAGCAGGATGACAGGGGCAGGCACCGGGGAGCTGTTTTTT
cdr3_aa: CASRMTGAGTGELFF

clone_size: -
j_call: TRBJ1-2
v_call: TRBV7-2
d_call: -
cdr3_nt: TGTGCCAGCAGACTATGGGATGGACCCGGCTACACCTTC
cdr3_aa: CASRLWDGPGYTF

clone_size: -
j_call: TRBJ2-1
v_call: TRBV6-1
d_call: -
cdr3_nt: TGTGCCAGCAGTGAAGGCCCGGGGCAGAACTACGAGCAGTTCTTC
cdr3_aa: CASSEGPGQNYEQFF

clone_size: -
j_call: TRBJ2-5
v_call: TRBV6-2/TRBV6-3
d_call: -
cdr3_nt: TGTGCCAGCAGCCGCCGGGACGGACGTCTTCAAGAGACCCAGTACTTC
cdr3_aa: CASSRRDGRLQETQYF

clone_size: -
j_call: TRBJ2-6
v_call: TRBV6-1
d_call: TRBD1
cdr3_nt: TGTGCCAGCAGTAAGACCGGGACAGGTAACTCTGGGGCCAACGTCCTGACTTTC
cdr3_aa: CASSKTGTGNSGANVLTF

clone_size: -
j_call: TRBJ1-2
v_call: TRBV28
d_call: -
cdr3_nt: TGTGCCAGCAGTCAAGGCAACACTTATGGCTACACCTTC
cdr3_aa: CASSQGNTYGYTF

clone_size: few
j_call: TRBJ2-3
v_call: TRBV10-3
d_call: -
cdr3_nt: TGTGCCATCAGAAACACAGATACGCAGTATTTT
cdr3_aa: CAIRNTDTQYF

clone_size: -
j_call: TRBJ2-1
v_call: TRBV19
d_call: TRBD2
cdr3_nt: TGTGCCAGTAGTATCGCGGGACTAGCAGCCAATGAGCAGTTCTTC
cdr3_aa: CASSIAGLAANEQFF

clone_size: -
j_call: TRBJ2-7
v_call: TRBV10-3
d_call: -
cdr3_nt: TGTGCCATCAGTGAGTCGGGAGTAGGGTACGAGCAGTACTTC
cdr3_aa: CAISESGVGYEQYF

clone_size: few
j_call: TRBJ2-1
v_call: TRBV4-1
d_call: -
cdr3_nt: TGCGCCAGCAGCCAAGAAGGGCAGTACAATGAGCAGTTCTTC
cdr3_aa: CASSQEGQYNEQFF

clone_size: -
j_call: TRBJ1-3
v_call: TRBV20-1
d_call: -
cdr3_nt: TGCAGTATGTACTCTAAGGGAAACACCATATATTTT
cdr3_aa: CSMYSKGNTIYF

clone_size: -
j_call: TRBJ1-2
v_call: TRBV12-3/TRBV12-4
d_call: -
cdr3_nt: TGTGCCAGCAGTCAAATCACGGACAGCTTAAACTATGGCTACACCTTC
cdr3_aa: CASSQITDSLNYGYTF

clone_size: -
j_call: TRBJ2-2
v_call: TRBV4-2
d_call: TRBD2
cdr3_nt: TGTGCCAGCAGCTTAGCGGGGAAGCGACAGGTTCTCCCCGGGGAGCTGTTTTTT
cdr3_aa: CASSLAGKRQVLPGELFF

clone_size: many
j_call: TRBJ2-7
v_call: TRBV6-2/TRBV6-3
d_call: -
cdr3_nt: TGTGCCAGCCGTCCTAGGAGCTCCTACGAGCAGTACTTC
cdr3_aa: CASRPRSSYEQYF

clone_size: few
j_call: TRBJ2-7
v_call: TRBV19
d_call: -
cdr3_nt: TGTGCCAGTAGTCGTCGGACACCTGCTTACGAGCAGTACTTC
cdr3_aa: CASSRRTPAYEQYF

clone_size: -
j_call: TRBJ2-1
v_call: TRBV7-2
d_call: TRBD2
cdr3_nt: TGTGCCCGCAGCCAGGGACTAGCGGGACCCACCCGGTACAATGAGCAGTTCTTC
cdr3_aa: CARSQGLAGPTRYNEQFF

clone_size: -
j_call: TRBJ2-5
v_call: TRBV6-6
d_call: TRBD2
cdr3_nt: TGTGCCAGCAGTTACTCGTCGACTAGCGGACAAGAGAACCAGTACTTC
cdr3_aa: CASSYSSTSGQENQYF

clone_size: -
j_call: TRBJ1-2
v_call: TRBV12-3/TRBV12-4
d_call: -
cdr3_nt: TGTGCCAGCTCCCCCGGTAACGGGGGCTATGGCTACACCTTC
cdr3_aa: CASSPGNGGYGYTF

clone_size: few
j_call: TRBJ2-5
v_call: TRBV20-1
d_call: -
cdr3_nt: TGCAGTGCTAGCTGGTACCAAGAGACCCAGTACTTC
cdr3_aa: CSASWYQETQYF

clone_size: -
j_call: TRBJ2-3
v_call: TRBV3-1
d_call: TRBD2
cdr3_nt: TGTGCCAGCCGCAGCGGGGGAGGTGGAGATACGCAGTATTTT
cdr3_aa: CASRSGGGGDTQYF

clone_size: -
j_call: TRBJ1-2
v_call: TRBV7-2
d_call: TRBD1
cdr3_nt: TGTGCCAGCAGCTTAAACGCTGGACAGGGGGTTGGCTACACCTTC
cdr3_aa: CASSLNAGQGVGYTF

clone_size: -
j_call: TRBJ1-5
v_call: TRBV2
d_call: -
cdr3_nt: TGTGCCAGCAGTGATGACAGTAATCAGCCCCAGCATTTT
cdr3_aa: CASSDDSNQPQHF

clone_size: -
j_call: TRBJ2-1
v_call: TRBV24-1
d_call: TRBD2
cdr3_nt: TGTGCCATCTTACTAGCGAAGCCTACATACAATGAGCAGTTCTTC
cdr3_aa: CAILLAKPTYNEQFF

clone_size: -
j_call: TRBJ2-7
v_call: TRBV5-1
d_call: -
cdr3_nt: TGCGCCAGCAGCTTACAGGGCCTCCCCTACGAGCAGTACTTC
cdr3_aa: CASSLQGLPYEQYF

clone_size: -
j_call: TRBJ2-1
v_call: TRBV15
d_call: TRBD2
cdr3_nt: TGTGCCACCAGCAGAGATCCGGGAGGTGTTGATGAGCAGTTCTTC
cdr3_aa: CATSRDPGGVDEQFF

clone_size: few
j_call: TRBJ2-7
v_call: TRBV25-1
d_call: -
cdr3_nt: TGTGCCAGCGGGGACATAGCCTGGGAGCAGTACTTC
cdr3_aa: CASGDIAWEQYF

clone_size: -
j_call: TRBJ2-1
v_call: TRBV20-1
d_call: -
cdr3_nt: TGCAGTGCTACTCGGGACTTCAATGAGCAGTTCTTC
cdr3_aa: CSATRDFNEQFF

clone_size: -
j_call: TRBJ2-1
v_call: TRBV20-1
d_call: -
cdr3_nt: TGCAGTGCTAGAGATGAGAGGGCTTATAACGAGACCTACAATGAGCAGTTCTTC
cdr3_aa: CSARDERAYNETYNEQFF

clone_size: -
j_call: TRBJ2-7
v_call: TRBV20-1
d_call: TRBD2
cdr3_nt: TGCAGCGACGGGACTAGCGGGAGGGGTGAGCAGTACTTC
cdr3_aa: CSDGTSGRGEQYF

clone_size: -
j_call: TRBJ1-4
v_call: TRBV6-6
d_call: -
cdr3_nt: TGTGCCAGCATTTACGCACCAACTAATGAAAAACTGTTTTTT
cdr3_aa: CASIYAPTNEKLFF

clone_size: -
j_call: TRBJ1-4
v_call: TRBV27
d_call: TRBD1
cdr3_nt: TGTGCCAGCAGTCGGACAGGGCTTAATGAAAAACTGTTTTTT
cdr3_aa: CASSRTGLNEKLFF

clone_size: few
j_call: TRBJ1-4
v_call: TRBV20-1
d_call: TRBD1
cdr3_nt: TGCAGTGCCACGGACAGGGTTACTGAAAAACTGTTTTTT
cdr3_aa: CSATDRVTEKLFF

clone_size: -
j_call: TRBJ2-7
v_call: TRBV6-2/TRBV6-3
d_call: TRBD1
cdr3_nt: TGTGCCAGCAGCCGTACCGGGACAGGGACCTACGAGCAGTACTTC
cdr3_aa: CASSRTGTGTYEQYF

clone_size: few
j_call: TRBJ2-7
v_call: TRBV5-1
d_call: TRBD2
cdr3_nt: TGCGCCAGCAGTTGGGAGGGCCAGGTCGAGCAGTACTTC
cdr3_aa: CASSWEGQVEQYF

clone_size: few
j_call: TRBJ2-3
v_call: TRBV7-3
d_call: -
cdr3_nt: TGTGCCAGCAGCTTACGGGGAGCAACAGATACGCAGTATTTT
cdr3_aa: CASSLRGATDTQYF

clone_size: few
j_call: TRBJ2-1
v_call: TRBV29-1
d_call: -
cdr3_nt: TGCAGCCCGAAGACCCCTTCTGAGCAGTTCTTC
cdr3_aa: CSPKTPSEQFF

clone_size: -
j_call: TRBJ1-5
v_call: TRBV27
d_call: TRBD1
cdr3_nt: TGTGCCAGCAGATCCCTGAGCACAGGGGGTCAGCCCCAGCATTTT
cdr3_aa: CASRSLSTGGQPQHF

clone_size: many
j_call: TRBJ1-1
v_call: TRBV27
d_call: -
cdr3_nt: TGTGCCAGCAGTTTCCTTTACACGAGGGTGAACACTGAAGCTTTCTTT
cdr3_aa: CASSFLYTRVNTEAFF